This TCR beta chain appears in the sequencing data of a study of OX40 agonist ivuxolimab in advanced cancers. Across the whole study: Head and neck, renal cell, melanoma or hepatocellular carcinoma were the cancers that dose-escalation patients had.

Measured with immunoSEQ multiplex PCR; TCRdb has only the in-frame clones, and not every one. The data hold approximately 73,000 clones, with roughly nine tenths observed a single time. Note on this clone: Its target is not known.

Autoimmune disease history or systemic immunosuppression was exclusionary. The CDR3 consists of 17 residues. V was clipped by 0 bases and J by 2 bases, with 15 bases between them. Germline V CDR1 and CDR2: SGDLS, YYNGEE. General observations from the study: Dose levels from 0.1 to 3.0 mg/kg saw CD4+ and CD8+ blood T cells expand clonally by week 6. Partial responders at 0.1-3.0 mg/kg showed near-lowest clonal expansion.

This chain joins TRBV9 and TRBJ2-1; tentative D call: TRBD2 (6 bases). Sequencing used CD4+ or CD8+ T cells sorted from blood, obtained in a trial of the OX40 agonist ivuxolimab. The source of this sequence is an adult with an advanced solid tumor such as melanoma, head and neck, liver or kidney cancer. CDR3: CASSVGGYRETYNEQFF. The CDR3 DNA sequence: TGTGCCAGCAGCGTAGGAGGGTACCGGGAGACCTACAATGAGCAGTTCTTC.